Listed below are T cell receptor beta chains from one sample, sequenced in a study of CD8+ T cells in alopecia areata. Generated by immunoSEQ multiplex PCR, the TCRdb table keeps only in-frame clones and is missing some. The sample has fewer than 110,000 clones, roughly 84% seen once. The sequences come from CD8+ T cells sorted from blood, collected at week 24, from a patient treated with tofacitinib. The origin of the receptors is a human donor with alopecia areata. The CDR3 runs from the conserved cysteine through the conserved F or W. A D gene is named only where the DNA matches it firmly. Where a row states a size, it is once, few, many or the class of an expanded clone; other rows omit it.

cdr3_nt	cdr3_aa	clone_size	d_call	v_call	j_call
TGTGCCAGTAGCCGACAGGGGACTAATGAAAAACTGTTTTTT	CASSRQGTNEKLFF	NA	TRBD1	TRBV19	TRBJ1-4
TGTGCCATCAGTGACGGGACGCCCAACTATGGCTACACCTTC	CAISDGTPNYGYTF	NA	NA	TRBV10-3	TRBJ1-2
TGTGCCAGCAGTTACGGGAGTGCCGGTTACAATGAGCAGTTCTTC	CASSYGSAGYNEQFF	NA	NA	TRBV6-5	TRBJ2-1
TGCAGCGTTGAAGCCCCAGGTAACACTGAAGCTTTCTTT	CSVEAPGNTEAFF	NA	NA	TRBV29-1	TRBJ1-1
TGTGCCAGCAGTGGCGGGACAATTCGGGGGAATCAGCCCCAGCATTTT	CASSGGTIRGNQPQHF	NA	NA	TRBV6-1	TRBJ1-5
TGCGCCAGCAGCCAGGGGCATTCGAACACCGGGGAGCTGTTTTTT	CASSQGHSNTGELFF	NA	NA	TRBV4-3	TRBJ2-2
TGTGCCAGCAGCGCAGGCTACAGTCGGGTCACTGAAGCTTTCTTT	CASSAGYSRVTEAFF	few	NA	TRBV7-9	TRBJ1-1
TGCGCCAGCAGCCAGCTAGCGGGGGACCCCTACAATGAGCAGTTCTTC	CASSQLAGDPYNEQFF	NA	TRBD2	TRBV4-1	TRBJ2-1
TGCGCCAGCAGCCAAGAGTATGCCTCTCTGTACGAGCAGTACTTC	CASSQEYASLYEQYF	NA	NA	TRBV4-1	TRBJ2-7
TGTGCCAGCTCACCACTGATGGACAGGGCGAGCACAGATACGCAGTATTTT	CASSPLMDRASTDTQYF	NA	TRBD1	TRBV18	TRBJ2-3
TGTGCCAGCAGCTTGGGCAGGGGTGGGAATCAGCCCCAGCATTTT	CASSLGRGGNQPQHF	NA	NA	TRBV11-2	TRBJ1-5
TGCGCCAGCAGCTGGACAGGGCAAGAGACCCAGTACTTC	CASSWTGQETQYF	NA	TRBD1	TRBV5-1	TRBJ2-5
TGTGCCAGCAGACCAACGGACAGGGGGGCGAATGAAAAACTGTTTTTT	CASRPTDRGANEKLFF	few	TRBD1	TRBV7-9	TRBJ1-4
TGTGCTAGCAGCCAGTGGACAGGGTTGAACACCGGGGAGCTGTTTTTT	CASSQWTGLNTGELFF	NA	TRBD1	TRBV7-7	TRBJ2-2
TGTGCCAGCAGTCCGGACACTGGGGTGAACACTGAAGCTTTCTTT	CASSPDTGVNTEAFF	NA	NA	TRBV6-5	TRBJ1-1
TGTGCCAGCAGTTACTCACAGGGATACAATCAGCCCCAGCATTTT	CASSYSQGYNQPQHF	NA	NA	TRBV6-5	TRBJ1-5
TGTGCCATAGCGACGGTGAACACCGGGGAGCTGTTTTTT	CAIATVNTGELFF	few	NA	TRBV2	TRBJ2-2
TGTGCCATCAGTGAGACACAGGGAGGCTACGAGCAGTACTTC	CAISETQGGYEQYF	NA	NA	TRBV10-3	TRBJ2-7
TGTGCCAGCACCTTAACCCCAACTCCCAGCTACCATGAGCAGTTCTTC	CASTLTPTPSYHEQFF	NA	NA	TRBV7-8	TRBJ2-1
TGCGCCAGCAGCTCCTTCGGTAGCGGGGGGGCAGGAGAGCAGTTCTTC	CASSSFGSGGAGEQFF	NA	TRBD2	TRBV5-1	TRBJ2-1
TGCAGCGTTGAGTGGGGCCAGGCGGCTAATGAAAAACTGTTTTTT	CSVEWGQAANEKLFF	NA	NA	TRBV29-1	TRBJ1-4
TGTGCCAGCAGTTACTGGGGACAGACCTACGAGCAGTACTTC	CASSYWGQTYEQYF	NA	TRBD1	TRBV6-5	TRBJ2-7
TGCAGCGTTGTCGCCCCTTCGGCCTATAATTCACCCCTCCACTTT	CSVVAPSAYNSPLHF	once	NA	TRBV29-1	TRBJ1-6
TGTGCCAGCAGTCACTCCGGGACAGTTAATGAAAAACTGTTTTTT	CASSHSGTVNEKLFF	medium-sized	TRBD1	TRBV5-4	TRBJ1-4
TGTGCCAGCAGCCAAGATCAGGGGATGGGCACAGATACGCAGTATTTT	CASSQDQGMGTDTQYF	few	NA	TRBV14	TRBJ2-3
TGTGCCAGCAGCCAAGAGATAGCGGGGGGGCCAGAGACCCAGTACTTC	CASSQEIAGGPETQYF	NA	TRBD2	TRBV4-2	TRBJ2-5
TGTGCCAGCAGTTTTTTACCTCTGTGGGGCAATCAGCCCCAGCATTTT	CASSFLPLWGNQPQHF	NA	NA	TRBV27	TRBJ1-5
TGCGCCAGCAGCCAAGACTCAACGGGGTTCTACGAGCAGTACTTC	CASSQDSTGFYEQYF	NA	NA	TRBV4-3	TRBJ2-7
TGCGCCAGCAGCCAAGGTACTGGAACCTACGAGCAGTACTTC	CASSQGTGTYEQYF	NA	NA	TRBV4-3	TRBJ2-7
TGTGCCATCAGTGGCGGGGGCAACACCGGGGAGCTGTTTTTT	CAISGGGNTGELFF	few	NA	TRBV10-3	TRBJ2-2
TGTGCCACCAGCAGGGGACAGGGAGTGGGCACTGAAGCTTTCTTT	CATSRGQGVGTEAFF	NA	TRBD1	TRBV15	TRBJ1-1
TGTGCCAGTAGTACCGGGACAGGGATGTCCTACGAGCAGTACTTC	CASSTGTGMSYEQYF	NA	TRBD1	TRBV19	TRBJ2-7
TGTGCCAGCAGTATCCCGGGATTCCAAGAGACCCAGTACTTC	CASSIPGFQETQYF	once	NA	TRBV7-9	TRBJ2-5
TGTGCCAGTAGTAGACTAGCGGCTAGCACAGATACGCAGTATTTT	CASSRLAASTDTQYF	few	TRBD2	TRBV19	TRBJ2-3
TGTGCCAGCAGTGGACAAGACAGGTCTAACTATGGCTACACCTTC	CASSGQDRSNYGYTF	NA	NA	TRBV6-1	TRBJ1-2
TGCGCCAGCAGCCCCGGAGAGATTTATGGCGAAAAACTGTTTTTT	CASSPGEIYGEKLFF	NA	NA	TRBV5-1	TRBJ1-4
TGCGCCAGCAGCCAAGATTGGAGCGGGGGCCTGACCTACGAGCAGTACTTC	CASSQDWSGGLTYEQYF	NA	TRBD2	TRBV4-1	TRBJ2-7
TGTGCCATCAGCGGACAAGTGGGACCAAGGGAGGCAGCTGGAAACACCATATATTTT	CAISGQVGPREAAGNTIYF	NA	NA	TRBV10-3	TRBJ1-3
TGTGCCAGCTCACACCCAGGACTAGCCCTAGGGACCCAGTACTTC	CASSHPGLALGTQYF	NA	TRBD2	TRBV18	TRBJ2-5
TGCGCCAGCAGCCAAGACTCCGGTCCTGAAGCTTTCTTT	CASSQDSGPEAFF	NA	NA	TRBV4-1	TRBJ1-1
TGTGCCAGCAGCACCCGGAGTCACGGGTCTCGCTACGAGCAGTACTTC	CASSTRSHGSRYEQYF	NA	NA	TRBV21-1	TRBJ2-7